This T cell receptor (beta chain) was identified in a study of cytomegalovirus exposure and HLA in healthy donors (dated by TCRdb to about 2017). Concerning the study at large: An earlier analysis of several hundred of the donors reported about 250 Gb of sequence data and around 110 million unique TCR beta sequences from 150 million to 200 million T cells. To predict cytomegalovirus infection status, the study brought together high-throughput TCR immunosequencing, statistical association of individual TCRs with disease status, and machine learning. The study was designed to test whether signatures of past pathogen exposure could be identified by cataloging public T cell receptors. An early release covering roughly 640 HLA-typed donors comprised approximately 290 gigabases of sequencing data and tens of millions of unique TCR sequences. In a later analysis, previously published TCR beta repertoires from 670 or so donors were re-analyzed and high-resolution HLA genotyping was added so that TCR occurrence patterns could be studied. To decide whether each TCR beta V gene segment behaved as functional or pseudogenic, an earlier analysis of fewer than 750 of the donors relied on high-throughput TCR beta sequencing. Because of strong linkage in the cohort, five DR-DQ haplotypes were treated as single units for association and clustering. Among the 398 genotyped donors, around 81% belonged to the genetic ancestry cluster associated with self-reported Caucasian donors. Rather than using new phenotypic data, the later analysis identified candidate immune exposures from TCR beta sequences and from how often those sequences occurred across donors. HLA typing covered class I and class II loci at four-digit resolution. Among a few hundred genotyped donors of the cohort, an average of around 240,000 unique TCR beta nucleotide sequences were sequenced per donor, roughly 20% of them non-productive. Donor age, sex, ethnicity and CMV serostatus were compiled together with the repertoire data. The study profiled the T cell repertoires of hundreds of subjects by immunosequencing and related them to cytomegalovirus serostatus. All discovery cohort repertoires had been generated on a single sequencing platform. Typing coverage varied by locus: about 620-640 donors for A, B, C, DRB1 and DQB1; some 520 for DQA1; around 610 for DPA1; approximately 450 for DPB1. Genome-wide SNP genotypes for about 65% of the 666 donors were used in a later genetic analysis, which treated that subset as a discovery cohort. In addition to the first cohort of roughly 670 subjects, a separate validation cohort of around 110 different subjects was used. The paper's findings and limits, for the study overall: In a later analysis, several top co-occurrence clusters were reported to appear linked to parvovirus B19, influenza, CMV and Epstein-Barr virus. A further reported finding was that TCR beta sequences accurately predicted the HLA-A and HLA-B alleles for most subjects in the first cohort. The presence/absence analyses assumed that sequencing depth was roughly uniform across donors, and that assumption may not be true. About 15 rarely observed V segments, including chromosome 9 orphons, were excluded from the earlier analysis of a few hundred of the donors because counts were too low. In a later analysis, HLA-associated TCR beta chains were found to be more clonally expanded and to have lower generation probabilities than equally common non-associated chains. According to a later analysis, most CMV-associated TCR beta chains appeared to be HLA-restricted, and the HLA associations seemed to be driven largely by CMV exposure. A few of the identified cytomegalovirus-associated TCR beta chains were confirmed in vitro to be specific for cytomegalovirus antigens. Linkage disequilibrium might explain the correlated functional status among segregating V segments, but an unknown experimental factor could not be ruled out. While some public TCRs were present in many individuals, most TCR sequences turned up only very rarely across donors. According to a later analysis, TCR association rates differed among HLA loci, with DRB1 alleles showing the most associated TCRs and HLA-C alleles showing the fewest. According to a later genetic analysis, donors in an Asian-associated ancestry cluster had fewer N-insertions in productive TCRs than the approximately 630-donor mean. Because HLA typing was unavailable for some donors at each locus, only the typed subset was used in association tests. In an earlier analysis of more than 500 of the donors, most TCR beta V segments appeared in productive rearrangements about 87% or about 30% of the time, broadly matching IMGT annotations. The classifier was reported to diagnose cytomegalovirus status with high specificity and sensitivity in both the original and validation cohorts. CMV serostatus was the only immune exposure information available for the cohort. The 87-base-pair reads could not distinguish some IMGT-functional V segments, including TRBV6-2 and TRBV6-3, so those segments were excluded. At a false discovery rate of 0.05, a later analysis linked 15,000 to 20,000 TCR beta sequences to specific HLA alleles. Assigning TCR associations to individual alleles was difficult when HLA alleles, especially DR and DQ, strongly co-occurred. The sequencing pipeline was judged likely to have produced a cluster of highly shared sequence variants as a technical artifact. According to the authors, the approach could potentially be generalized to other disease states and immunological phenotypes. In the study, 150 to 200 TCR beta chains were listed as associated with cytomegalovirus. In this cohort, only TCR beta chains were sequenced, and detectable features were limited by the absence of alpha or paired-chain data. In a later genetic analysis, a missense DCLRE1C variant was associated with V-gene and J-gene trimming of TCR beta chains, and the association was replicated in an independent cohort.

This clone was seen once. Its antigen target is currently unknown. Base qualities were left out, and no much larger clone turns up one base away. The cohort consisted of some 670 healthy bone marrow donors. All cohort members were sampled while nominally healthy, although unrecorded immune exposures were likely present. The donor was CMV seronegative and belonged to the group of around 400 seronegative cohort members. A peripheral blood sample was collected from each donor, and TCR beta sequencing was performed on peripheral blood mononuclear cells. Genomic DNA extraction from the blood cell samples was performed with the Qiagen DNeasy Blood Extraction Kit. Libraries were constructed by the immunoSEQ multiplex PCR assay. The multiplex PCR relied on a mix of 60 forward primers for TCR Vbeta segments and 13 reverse primers for TCR Jbeta segments. The CDR3 region of rearranged TCR beta genes was amplified from genomic DNA by a multiplex PCR assay. On the Illumina HiSeq System, the amplified TCR beta libraries were sequenced as 87-base-pair reads. Per the authors' processing: A later analysis tallied some 79 million unique TCR beta chains across the 666 repertoires, and approximately 12 million of those chains were shared by two or more donors. To remove PCR and sequencing errors, raw reads were error-corrected and collapsed into unique sequences using a nearest-neighbor algorithm that merged closely related sequences. V, D and J gene segments were assigned by aligning CDR3 sequences to IMGT reference sequences. For a sequence to be retained, at least a six-nucleotide match to both a V gene segment and a J gene segment was required. Rearrangements were classified as productive when the CDR3 lacked stop codons and remained in frame with V and J, and all other rearrangements were classified as non-productive. CDR3 was defined according to IMGT convention as the region running from the second conserved V-encoded cysteine to the conserved J-encoded phenylalanine. In an earlier analysis of more than 550 of the donors, sequences lacking an unambiguous match to a single V gene segment were excluded. In an earlier analysis of approximately 500 of the donors, a V segment was called functional when productive rearrangements were above 56.7%, and segregating when the standard deviation between donors exceeded 5%. A statistical classification framework was built for diagnosing cytomegalovirus status from the catalog of TCR beta chain sequences. In a later analysis, V and J genes were assigned by comparing TCR nucleotide sequences against IMGT/GENE-DB human TR gene sequences. The TCRdist pipeline was used in a later analysis to assign CDR3 sequences and most-parsimonious VDJ recombination scenarios. In a later analysis, each TCR beta chain was defined by its CDR3 amino acid sequence together with its V-gene family, and reads lacking a unique V-gene family were excluded. As a way to deal with suspected cross-contamination and a sequencing artifact, a later analysis dropped approximately 570 nucleotide sequences that were highly shared and had low generation probability. For each public chain, a later analysis derived a clonal expansion index from normalized ranks of inferred template counts within each repertoire. In a later analysis, generation probabilities were computed using a VDJ recombination model fitted to out-of-frame rearrangements, and the results were checked against IGoR. Hypergeometric tests were used in a later analysis to score TCR-TCR, TCR-HLA and TCR-CMV co-occurrence, with a repertoire-size bias correction applied to the TCR pairs. To estimate false discovery rates, a later analysis permuted the HLA or CMV assignments 20 times. In a later analysis, co-occurring TCRs were grouped with DBSCAN, and TCRdist sequence similarity was added when clustering was performed within HLA-allele-positive subsets. Repertoires with fewer than 30,000 or more than 120,000 public chains, plus five repertoires with anomalous nucleotide sharing, were excluded from co-occurrence clustering. This immuneACCESS table, as held by TCRdb, lists in-frame sequences with V and J called but not all clones. Of the missing ones, under half trace to an unresolved V gene in checked studies; the others have no known cause. V, J and clone size are those of that table, while D and trimming were read from the DNA. The sample has about 190,000 clones on record, about 90% of them singletons. Approximately 0.98% of the sample is taken by the ten largest.

Relative to germline, V is missing 3 bases and J is missing 4 bases, with 4 bases of the junction outside any gene match. The CDR3 measures 15 amino acids from cysteine to phenylalanine. The entry retains the CDR3 DNA only, 45 bases that are in frame from base 1. The germline V gene (reference sequence) supplies CDR1 SGHNT and CDR2 YYREEE. This TCR was recovered from a boy aged 2 to 10 in good health and CMV-seronegative. Recombination linked TRBV5-4 to TRBJ2-1, with 10 bases aligning to TRBD2. Sequencing was carried out using PBMCs. The nucleotides are TGTGCCAGCAGCTACCGGACTAGCGGATACAATGAGCAGTTCTTC. It codes for CASSYRTSGYNEQFF. The reference TRBV5-4 and TRBJ2-1 proteins fill in what lies around the CDR3, so the full variable domain reads ETGVTQSPTHLIKTRGQQVTLRCSSQSGHNTVSWYQQALGQGPQFIFQYYREEENGRGNFPPRFSGLQFPNYSSELNVNALELDDSALYLCASSYRTSGYNEQFFGPGTRLTVL.